The 24 T cell receptor beta chains presented below share a single source sample, sequenced in a study of shared clonotypes between healthy human individuals. CD45RO negativity and positive selection for CCR7 defined naive CD8 cells, a population that excluded terminally differentiated effector memory CD45RA+ cells. Measured with immunoSEQ multiplex PCR; TCRdb has only the in-frame clones, and not every one. The table includes 2 million or so clones, just under 95% detected once. Input material: naive CD8+ T cells sorted from blood. The receptors here all came from a man between 18 and 35 years old in good health.

The chain couples TRBV7-9 to TRBJ1-6; 7 positions agree with TRBD1. The CDR3 is made up of 15 amino acids. Losses at the gene ends were 3 bases for V and 8 bases for J; bases not matched to a gene: 7. Germline V lookup: CDR1 SEHNR, CDR2 FQNEAQ (reference sequence). CDR3 region: CASSLIQGRDSPLHF. The CDR3 coding sequence is TGTGCCAGCAGCTTGATACAGGGGAGGGATTCACCCCTCCACTTT.

This clone has only one observation. Here the CDR3 reads CASSYPETYEQYF. The CDR3 DNA sequence: TGTGCCAGCAGTTACCCAGAAACCTACGAGCAGTACTTC. V and J are TRBV6-6 and TRBJ2-7; D is undetermined. Trimming took 2 bases from V and 2 from J, leaving 7 bases between them. Germline V lookup: CDR1 MNHNY, CDR2 SVGAGI (reference sequence). The CDR3 length is 13 residues.

The J gene is TRBJ2-7, the V gene TRBV6-5; TRBD1 aligns across 7 bases. There are 13 residues in the CDR3. V was clipped by 10 bases and J by 2 bases; unmatched bases: 8. The germline V gene has CDR1 MNHEY and CDR2 SVGAGI. This CDR3 is CATRGTLTYEQYF. The CDR3 coding sequence is TGTGCCACCAGGGGGACACTGACCTACGAGCAGTACTTC.

The chain joins TRBV19 to TRBJ2-7, with D possibly matching TRBD2 (5 bases). V was clipped by 6 bases and J by 1 base, with 16 bases between them. Per the germline V gene, CDR1 is LNHDA and CDR2 is SQIVND (reference sequence). This CDR3 spans 15 amino acids. CDR3 coding DNA: TGTGCCAGTAGCACCGAGGAGGAAACATCCTACGAGCAGTACTTC. Encoded protein: CASSTEEETSYEQYF.

CDR3 DNA: TGTGCCATCAGTGCAAGCCCCCACTACGAGCAGTACTTC. Residues: CAISASPHYEQYF. V and J are TRBV10-3 and TRBJ2-7, with unresolved D. Germline values: CDR1 ENHRY, CDR2 SYGVKD. The germline V and J ends were trimmed by 4 bases and 3 bases, with 10 bases remaining between them. The CDR3 sequence is 13 residues long.

Worth noting for this clone: Other DNA sequences in the sample encode the same CDR3. This rearrangement joins TRBV27 to TRBJ2-7; 8 nucleotides agree with TRBD2. After removal of 6 bases from V and 2 bases from J, the junction contained 3 bases not matched to a gene. Germline lookup yields CDR1 MNHEY and CDR2 SMNVEV (reference sequence). The CDR3 is 13 amino acids. The CDR3 sequence is CASSPGGAYEQYF. The CDR3 bases are TGTGCCAGCAGCCCCGGGGGGGCCTACGAGCAGTACTTC.

V is TRBV7-2 and J is TRBJ1-6, with a weak D call TRBD1 (5 bases). Deletions cut 5 bases from V and 4 bases from J, with 15 bases between. The CDR3 has 16 amino acids. The V gene's germline CDR1 is SGHTA and CDR2 FQGNSA. The CDR3 DNA reads TGTGCCAGCAGCCAGGGCCGGGGGAGGTATAATTCACCCCTCCACTTT. Translating it yields CASSQGRGRYNSPLHF.

The CDR3 region is CATTPHWGGTEAFF. Here the CDR3 DNA reads TGTGCCACCACGCCGCATTGGGGGGGCACTGAAGCTTTCTTT. This chain joins TRBV28 and TRBJ1-1; a possible D gene is TRBD1 (5 bases). CDR1 and CDR2 from the germline V gene are MDHEN and SYDVKM. This CDR3 has 14 residues. Trimming took 10 bases from V and 4 from J, leaving 19 bases between them.

CDR3 sequence reads: CASYDRINYGYTF. CDR3 DNA sequence: TGTGCCAGTTACGACAGGATTAACTATGGCTACACCTTC. The rearrangement joins TRBV19 to TRBJ1-2, with D tentatively TRBD1 (6 bases). The V gene's germline CDR1 is LNHDA and CDR2 SQIVND (reference sequence). The V end was cut by 8 bases, the J end by 1 base, with 11 bases between. The CDR3 loop spans 13 amino acids.

The sample holds a few counts of this clone. The chain has TRBV19 and TRBJ2-2, with 8 bases identical to TRBD1. This CDR3 comprises 14 residues. From germline, CDR1 is LNHDA and CDR2 SQIVND (reference sequence). J lost 5 bases, V lost 9 bases, and 8 bases had no gene match. For the CDR3, the DNA is TGTGCCAGCTCCGCAGGGGGCGGGACCGGGGAGCTGTTTTTT. Translated: CASSAGGGTGELFF. Variable domain in full (rest from reference TRBV19 and TRBJ2-2): DGGITQSPKYLFRKEGQNVTLSCEQNLNHDAMYWYRQDPGQGLRLIYYSQIVNDFQKGDIAEGYSVSREKKESFPLTVTSAQKNPTAFYLCASSAGGGTGELFFGEGSRLTVL.

About this clone: In the same sample, other DNA sequences code for this CDR3. The chain recombines TRBV6-5 with TRBJ2-7; the D is unclear. V was trimmed by 2 bases and J by 1 base, leaving 15 bases between them. The CDR3 contains 16 residues. CDR1 and CDR2 (germline): MNHEY, SVGAGI. The CDR3 spells CASSYSAGPKSYEQYF. DNA of the CDR3: TGTGCCAGCAGTTACAGTGCAGGTCCGAAATCCTACGAGCAGTACTTC.

The CDR3 protein is CASSLDGLAGPYEQYF. The CDR3 region has the DNA TGTGCCAGCAGCCTAGACGGACTAGCGGGACCCTACGAGCAGTACTTC. The chain has TRBV5-8 and TRBJ2-7; 12 nucleotides match TRBD2. Trimming at V came to 4 bases and at J to 2 bases, leaving 7 bases not matched to a gene. Germline CDR1 SGHTS, CDR2 YDEGEE. The CDR3 is 16 residues long. Full variable domain (remainder filled in from reference TRBV5-8 and TRBJ2-7): EAGVTQSPTHLIKTRGQQATLRCSPISGHTSVYWYQQALGLGLQFLLWYDEGEERNRGNFPPRFSGRQFPNYSSELNVNALELEDSALYLCASSLDGLAGPYEQYFGPGTRLTVT.

The chain joins TRBV27 to TRBJ2-7, with no clear D. In germline, CDR1 is MNHEY, CDR2 SMNVEV (reference sequence). The CDR3 length is 13 residues. V lost 6 bases and J lost 5, with 14 bases in between. CDR3 sequence: CASRPTKGHEQYF. The DNA for the CDR3 is TGTGCCAGCAGACCGACGAAGGGCCACGAGCAGTACTTC.

In this sample, this clone turned up once. The J gene is TRBJ1-5, the V gene TRBV6-1; the D is unclear. The CDR3 totals 11 residues. CDR1 and CDR2 from the germline V gene are MNHNS and SASEGT. V lost 5 bases, J lost 11 bases, and 10 bases lay in between. CDR3 protein: CASSFYGAQHF. The CDR3, as DNA: TGTGCCAGCAGTTTTTATGGCGCCCAGCATTTT.

This clone was observed once. The same CDR3 can be traced to other DNA sequences in this sample. The gene calls are TRBV27 and TRBJ1-1; the D gene is possibly TRBD1 (5 bases). The germline V gene has CDR1 MNHEY and CDR2 SMNVEV (reference sequence). The CDR3 is 13 amino acids. Trimming took off 4 bases at V and 4 bases at J, with 10 bases between the two ends. CDR3 coding DNA: TGTGCCAGCAGTTACGGGGGGGGCACTGAAGCTTTCTTT. As protein: CASSYGGGTEAFF.

The V call is TRBV5-3, the J call TRBJ1-5; no clear D gene. TRBV5-3 is flagged as an ORF with uncertain function. There are 13 residues in the CDR3. The V end was cut by 4 bases, the J end by 8 bases, with 13 bases between. The CDR3 DNA reads as TGTGCCAGAAGCGGGCGCCTTACTGAGCCCCAGCATTTT. It translates to CARSGRLTEPQHF.

This chain joins TRBV7-9 and TRBJ2-1; D might be TRBD2 (5 bases). The V and J ends lost 7 bases and 8 bases respectively, with 12 bases between them. Per the germline V gene, CDR1 is SEHNR and CDR2 is FQNEAQ (reference sequence). This CDR3 comprises 12 residues. The CDR3 region has the DNA TGTGCCAGCAACCGGGATCGTCATGAGCAGTTCTTC. Amino acid sequence: CASNRDRHEQFF.

Worth noting for this clone: At the DNA level, this CDR3 is encoded by other sequences in the same sample as well. CDR3 sequence: CASSVGQGDTEAFF. CDR3 coding DNA: TGTGCCAGCAGCGTGGGACAGGGGGACACTGAAGCTTTCTTT. The J gene is TRBJ1-1, the V gene TRBV9; 11 nucleotides align to TRBD1. CDR1 and CDR2 (germline): SGDLS, YYNGEE. V shed 2 bases, J shed 3 bases, and the junction held 0 bases outside the gene matches. The CDR3 has 14 amino acids.

The J gene is TRBJ1-1, the V gene TRBV19; the D gene is possibly TRBD1 (6 bases). Trimming stripped 2 bases from V and 4 bases from J, with 11 bases between. Germline values: CDR1 LNHDA, CDR2 SQIVND (reference sequence). The CDR3 is made up of 14 amino acids. This CDR3 is CASSIWGAGTEAFF. CDR3 nucleotide sequence: TGTGCCAGTAGTATATGGGGGGCAGGCACTGAAGCTTTCTTT.

The CDR3 reads CAIRDPSSYEQYF. The CDR3 DNA is TGTGCCATAAGGGACCCGAGCTCCTACGAGCAGTACTTC. This rearrangement joins TRBV10-3 to TRBJ2-7, with D tentatively TRBD1 or TRBD2 (5 bases each). This CDR3 has 13 amino acids. Per germline, CDR1 ENHRY and CDR2 SYGVKD. V dropped 9 bases and J dropped 0 bases, with 12 bases sitting between them.

To note about this clone: At the DNA level, this CDR3 is encoded by other sequences in the same sample as well. The rearrangement links TRBV18 to TRBJ2-3; 8 nucleotides match TRBD2. The CDR3 has 15 amino acids. V gave up 3 bases and J gave up 1 base; unmatched junction bases: 3. CDR1 and CDR2 (germline): KGHSH, LQKENI. The CDR3 region has the DNA TGTGCCAGCTCACCTTCGGGGGGGGGCACAGATACGCAGTATTTT. It yields the protein CASSPSGGGTDTQYF.

V and J are TRBV19 and TRBJ2-7; D is possibly TRBD2 (5 bases). Trimming took 3 bases from V and 5 from J, leaving 8 bases between them. Looked up from germline, CDR1 is LNHDA and CDR2 is SQIVND (reference sequence). This CDR3 is 12 amino acids long. DNA for the CDR3: TGTGCCAGTAGTATCCGTAGCGACGAGCAGTACTTC. Its translation is CASSIRSDEQYF.

The chain couples TRBV7-6 to TRBJ1-1; no definite D call. The V end lost 7 bases, the J end lost 2 bases, and 11 bases lay between the germline ends. The CDR3 length is 13 residues. CDR1 is SGHVS and CDR2 is FNYEAQ in the germline V gene. The CDR3 protein is CASTLGANTEAFF. The CDR3 coding sequence is TGTGCCAGCACGCTCGGAGCAAACACTGAAGCTTTCTTT.

In regard to this clone: This sample also contains other DNA sequences that code for the same CDR3. This chain joins TRBV19 and TRBJ2-7; the match to TRBD1 covers 7 bases. CDR1 and CDR2 from the germline V gene are LNHDA and SQIVND (reference sequence). This CDR3 region has 13 residues. Trimming cost V 5 bases and J 4 bases; bases outside gene matches: 5. The CDR3 region has the DNA TGTGCCAGTAGTCCGGGACAGATATACGAGCAGTACTTC. Amino acid sequence: CASSPGQIYEQYF.